This record looks at one TCR beta chain sequence and its context. This clonotype has a handful of counts. Its recognized antigen is unknown. Per-base quality was not reported, and no clone a single base away is much larger than it. These data are taken from a study of identical twins (TCRdb year 2016). In the study overall: The study deep-sequenced TCR alpha and beta repertoires from monozygotic twins, unrelated adults of various ages and cord blood to test whether fetal clonotypes persist. To rule out contamination, the twin experiments were replicated at different times with different library preparation protocols. The investigation overall reported the following: The excess sharing between twins in beta out-of-frame sequences was weaker because fewer shared sequences reduced the signal-to-noise ratio. Abundant cord blood beta clonotypes carried fewer insertions; young adult naive repertoires showed a weaker similar trend, while memory repertoires showed none. Out-of-frame TCR alpha sequences shared between twins showed an excess of low generation-probability sequences compared with coincidental sharing between unrelated individuals. In monozygotic twins, out-of-frame TCR alpha sharing was systematically underestimated by recombination models, although the models agreed with sharing between unrelated individuals. Invariant T cells such as MAIT and iNKT could partly confound zero-insertion analyses, though diverse VJ usage argued against this for most clonotypes. Because the same donors could not be followed over many years, the conclusions depended on cross-sectional statistical analysis.

Including cysteine and phenylalanine, the CDR3 has 12 amino acids. Only the CDR3 portion is preserved as DNA: 36 bases, with reading frame beginning at the first base. Germline trimming: 4 bases from V, 6 bases from J; junction bases outside gene matches: 0. Library preparation was by 5' RACE. Sequencing instrument: Illumina HiSeq 2000. A universal primer binding site was added through template switching, and the final cDNA carried a unique molecular identifier so that TCR cDNA molecules could be counted accurately. First-strand cDNA for TCR alpha and beta chains was synthesized from specific primers in the conserved constant-segment region. To control for contamination, every cDNA library carried two barcodes: a SMART-Mk sample barcode plus Illumina barcodes. TruSeq adapter sequences and Illumina sample barcodes were added in two successive PCR steps. The TCR alpha and beta cDNA libraries were sequenced on the Illumina HiSeq platform using custom primers. The authors' pipeline ran thus. Raw reads were processed with MiGEC to extract unique molecular identifiers, and MiXCR was used to determine CDR3 positions. For each individual, recombination models were inferred using an EM algorithm with the repgenHMM and IGoR tools. The tcR package in R was used for shared clonotype analysis, with sharing normalized by the product of cloneset sizes. Out-of-frame nonproductive sequences were analyzed to study raw recombination free of thymic and clonal selection effects. TCRdb passed the public sequencing reads through fastp at Q25 and MiXCR, retaining productive beta sequences. Duplicate CDR3 protein sequences are folded into a single record with the most common DNA and genes. In this record, the V and J calls reflect TCRdb's handling and not the investigators' own analysis. The sample includes around 690,000 distinct CDR3 sequences, with about 20% observed a single time. Roughly 4% of the sample lies in the top ten.

All donors were healthy Caucasians. The twin cohort consisted of three pairs of female monozygotic twins, all aged roughly 18 to 30 years. Peripheral blood mononuclear cells were used as the source from which RNA for TCR libraries was isolated. These data also featured in a second study, about T cells expressing NK-cell markers. Taken from the second paper: Seven or eight donors provided sorted CD3+CD56+NKG2C+, CD3+CD56+NKG2C- and CD3+CD56-NKG2C+ T-cell subsets, whose TCR beta-chain repertoires were profiled. Seven of the eight sequenced donors were HCMV-seropositive and one was HCMV-seronegative. In several experiments an anti-gammadeltaTCR antibody was added to restrict sorting to alphabetaTCR-expressing T cells. In six or seven donors, the dominant CD3+CD56+NKG2C+ clonotypes ranked among the top 10 CD8+ clonotypes, making up roughly 1.0-8% of CD8+ T cells. Those dominant clonotypes were again the most abundant among CD3+CD56-NKG2C+ cells in a handful of donors, at roughly 25-60.1%. It remained unclear whether the expanded NKG2C-expressing T cell clones were specific for HCMV antigens. The eight sequenced donors were randomly selected healthy volunteers, three men and five women. HCMV-specific IgG was detected in serum with a commercial ELISA kit to determine HCMV serostatus. For a handful of donors, bulk peripheral blood T-cell repertoires were also sequenced from unsorted PBMC. MIGEC was used to demultiplex reads and group the reads by UMI, and MiTCR was used to assemble and quantify clonotypes. To remove erroneous sequences, TCR cDNA sequences were retained only when supported by two or more reads. The tcR package was used for downstream repertoire analysis, and clonotypes were matched across fractions by CDR3 nucleotide sequence plus V segment. VDJmatch was used to annotate antigen specificity against VDJdb, with one amino acid substitution in CDR3 permitted.

Material for sequencing was PBMCs. The clonotype comes from a woman aged 18 to 35 in good health. The rearranged chain carries TRBV12-3 or TRBV12-4 and TRBJ2-1; a stretch of 7 junction bases matches TRBD2. The nucleotide sequence reads as follows: TGTGCCAGCAGTTGGACTAGCAATGAGCAGTTCTTC. It translates as CASSWTSNEQFF.